This T cell receptor beta chain is from a study of T cell responses to AZD1222 COVID-19 vaccine (dated by TCRdb to about 2021). Regarding the study in general: AZD1222 recipients whose second dose came at about 4 weeks and those whose second dose came at about 12 weeks were combined into one group, since spike-specific TCR depth and breadth did not differ between the two schedules. TCR sequencing covered fewer than 250 trial participants: about 210 given two doses of AZD1222 and 26 given two doses of MenACWY control vaccine. Trial participants were enrolled by age into subgroups of 18-55, 56-69 and 70-plus years, and approximately 150, 30 and 60 TCR-sequenced participants, respectively, were included in these subgroups. The full study reports these points: Spike-specific TCR breadth and depth rose significantly after two AZD1222 doses compared with day 0 and with MenACWY recipients. Most participants were white British and females outnumbered males, and the authors suggested that clonal diversity may have been underestimated. In the small 56-69-year group, the increase in depth fell short of significance, most likely because of low power. Conclusions about previously exposed vaccinees are limited because only six or seven AZD1222 recipients were SARS-CoV-2 seropositive at baseline. CD4 TCRs associated with the vaccine covered the entire spike protein, and the dominant responses were in regions 160-218 and 743-854. Because no day 14 peak-response samples were available, the repertoires could be characterized only after the peak T cell response. Nearly half of unique spike-specific TCRs reportedly recognized epitopes outside regions mutated in the B.1.351 and B.1.1.7 variants.

The CDR3 regions of human TCRbeta chains were analyzed by immunosequencing. The source study handled its data this way. Repertoire TCRs were matched against a reference library of SARS-CoV-2-specific TCRs generated with the MIRA antigen-specificity platform. Breadth meant the fraction of unique TCRs that were SARS-CoV-2-associated, whereas depth meant the fraction of total T cells that were SARS-CoV-2-associated. Using the MIRA data, each spike-specific TCR was mapped to the spike region that the TCR reacts to and placed in a CD4 or CD8 class. Log10-transformed breadth and depth values were compared by one-way ANOVA with Sidak's multiple comparisons tests. Imported from immuneACCESS, the table was reduced by TCRdb to in-frame sequences with V and J called. These copies leave out some clones; in studies compared against another copy, an unresolved V gene accounts for under half, and the cause of the remainder is not known. The V and J calls and clone size are taken from that table; D and trimming were inferred from the DNA. This sample gives 75,000 to 100,000 clones in total; more than 75% of them show up just once. The ten largest clones capture around 13% of the sample.

The sample's time point label, decoded: baseline before first vaccination. Samples from vaccinated people were obtained from the UK trials COV001 and COV002, which included a single-blind randomized controlled phase 2/3 trial of AZD1222 (ChAdOx1 nCoV-19) in healthy adults. Trial participant PBMC samples were collected at day 0 and day 28 after the second dose for TCRbeta chain sequencing. This clone has a single count. What this receptor recognizes is not known. No base quality information exists; no much larger clone differs at one position. Trimming leaves V shorter by 6 bases and J shorter by 0 bases, with the junction holding 8 bases beyond the gene matches. The germline V gene supplies CDR1 MNHEY and CDR2 SVGAGI. Taken from cysteine to phenylalanine, the CDR3 has 15 residues. Here the CDR3 DNA is all that survives: 45 bases in frame from base 1.

Source: peripheral blood, taken on day 0 of AZD1222 vaccination. The sequence links TRBV6-5 to TRBJ2-7; TRBD1 aligns with 7 central bases. The clonotype was recovered from an adult in good health. CDR3 reads: CASRAPGQSSYEQYF. The nucleotides are TGTGCCAGCAGGGCCCCGGGACAGAGCTCCTACGAGCAGTACTTC.